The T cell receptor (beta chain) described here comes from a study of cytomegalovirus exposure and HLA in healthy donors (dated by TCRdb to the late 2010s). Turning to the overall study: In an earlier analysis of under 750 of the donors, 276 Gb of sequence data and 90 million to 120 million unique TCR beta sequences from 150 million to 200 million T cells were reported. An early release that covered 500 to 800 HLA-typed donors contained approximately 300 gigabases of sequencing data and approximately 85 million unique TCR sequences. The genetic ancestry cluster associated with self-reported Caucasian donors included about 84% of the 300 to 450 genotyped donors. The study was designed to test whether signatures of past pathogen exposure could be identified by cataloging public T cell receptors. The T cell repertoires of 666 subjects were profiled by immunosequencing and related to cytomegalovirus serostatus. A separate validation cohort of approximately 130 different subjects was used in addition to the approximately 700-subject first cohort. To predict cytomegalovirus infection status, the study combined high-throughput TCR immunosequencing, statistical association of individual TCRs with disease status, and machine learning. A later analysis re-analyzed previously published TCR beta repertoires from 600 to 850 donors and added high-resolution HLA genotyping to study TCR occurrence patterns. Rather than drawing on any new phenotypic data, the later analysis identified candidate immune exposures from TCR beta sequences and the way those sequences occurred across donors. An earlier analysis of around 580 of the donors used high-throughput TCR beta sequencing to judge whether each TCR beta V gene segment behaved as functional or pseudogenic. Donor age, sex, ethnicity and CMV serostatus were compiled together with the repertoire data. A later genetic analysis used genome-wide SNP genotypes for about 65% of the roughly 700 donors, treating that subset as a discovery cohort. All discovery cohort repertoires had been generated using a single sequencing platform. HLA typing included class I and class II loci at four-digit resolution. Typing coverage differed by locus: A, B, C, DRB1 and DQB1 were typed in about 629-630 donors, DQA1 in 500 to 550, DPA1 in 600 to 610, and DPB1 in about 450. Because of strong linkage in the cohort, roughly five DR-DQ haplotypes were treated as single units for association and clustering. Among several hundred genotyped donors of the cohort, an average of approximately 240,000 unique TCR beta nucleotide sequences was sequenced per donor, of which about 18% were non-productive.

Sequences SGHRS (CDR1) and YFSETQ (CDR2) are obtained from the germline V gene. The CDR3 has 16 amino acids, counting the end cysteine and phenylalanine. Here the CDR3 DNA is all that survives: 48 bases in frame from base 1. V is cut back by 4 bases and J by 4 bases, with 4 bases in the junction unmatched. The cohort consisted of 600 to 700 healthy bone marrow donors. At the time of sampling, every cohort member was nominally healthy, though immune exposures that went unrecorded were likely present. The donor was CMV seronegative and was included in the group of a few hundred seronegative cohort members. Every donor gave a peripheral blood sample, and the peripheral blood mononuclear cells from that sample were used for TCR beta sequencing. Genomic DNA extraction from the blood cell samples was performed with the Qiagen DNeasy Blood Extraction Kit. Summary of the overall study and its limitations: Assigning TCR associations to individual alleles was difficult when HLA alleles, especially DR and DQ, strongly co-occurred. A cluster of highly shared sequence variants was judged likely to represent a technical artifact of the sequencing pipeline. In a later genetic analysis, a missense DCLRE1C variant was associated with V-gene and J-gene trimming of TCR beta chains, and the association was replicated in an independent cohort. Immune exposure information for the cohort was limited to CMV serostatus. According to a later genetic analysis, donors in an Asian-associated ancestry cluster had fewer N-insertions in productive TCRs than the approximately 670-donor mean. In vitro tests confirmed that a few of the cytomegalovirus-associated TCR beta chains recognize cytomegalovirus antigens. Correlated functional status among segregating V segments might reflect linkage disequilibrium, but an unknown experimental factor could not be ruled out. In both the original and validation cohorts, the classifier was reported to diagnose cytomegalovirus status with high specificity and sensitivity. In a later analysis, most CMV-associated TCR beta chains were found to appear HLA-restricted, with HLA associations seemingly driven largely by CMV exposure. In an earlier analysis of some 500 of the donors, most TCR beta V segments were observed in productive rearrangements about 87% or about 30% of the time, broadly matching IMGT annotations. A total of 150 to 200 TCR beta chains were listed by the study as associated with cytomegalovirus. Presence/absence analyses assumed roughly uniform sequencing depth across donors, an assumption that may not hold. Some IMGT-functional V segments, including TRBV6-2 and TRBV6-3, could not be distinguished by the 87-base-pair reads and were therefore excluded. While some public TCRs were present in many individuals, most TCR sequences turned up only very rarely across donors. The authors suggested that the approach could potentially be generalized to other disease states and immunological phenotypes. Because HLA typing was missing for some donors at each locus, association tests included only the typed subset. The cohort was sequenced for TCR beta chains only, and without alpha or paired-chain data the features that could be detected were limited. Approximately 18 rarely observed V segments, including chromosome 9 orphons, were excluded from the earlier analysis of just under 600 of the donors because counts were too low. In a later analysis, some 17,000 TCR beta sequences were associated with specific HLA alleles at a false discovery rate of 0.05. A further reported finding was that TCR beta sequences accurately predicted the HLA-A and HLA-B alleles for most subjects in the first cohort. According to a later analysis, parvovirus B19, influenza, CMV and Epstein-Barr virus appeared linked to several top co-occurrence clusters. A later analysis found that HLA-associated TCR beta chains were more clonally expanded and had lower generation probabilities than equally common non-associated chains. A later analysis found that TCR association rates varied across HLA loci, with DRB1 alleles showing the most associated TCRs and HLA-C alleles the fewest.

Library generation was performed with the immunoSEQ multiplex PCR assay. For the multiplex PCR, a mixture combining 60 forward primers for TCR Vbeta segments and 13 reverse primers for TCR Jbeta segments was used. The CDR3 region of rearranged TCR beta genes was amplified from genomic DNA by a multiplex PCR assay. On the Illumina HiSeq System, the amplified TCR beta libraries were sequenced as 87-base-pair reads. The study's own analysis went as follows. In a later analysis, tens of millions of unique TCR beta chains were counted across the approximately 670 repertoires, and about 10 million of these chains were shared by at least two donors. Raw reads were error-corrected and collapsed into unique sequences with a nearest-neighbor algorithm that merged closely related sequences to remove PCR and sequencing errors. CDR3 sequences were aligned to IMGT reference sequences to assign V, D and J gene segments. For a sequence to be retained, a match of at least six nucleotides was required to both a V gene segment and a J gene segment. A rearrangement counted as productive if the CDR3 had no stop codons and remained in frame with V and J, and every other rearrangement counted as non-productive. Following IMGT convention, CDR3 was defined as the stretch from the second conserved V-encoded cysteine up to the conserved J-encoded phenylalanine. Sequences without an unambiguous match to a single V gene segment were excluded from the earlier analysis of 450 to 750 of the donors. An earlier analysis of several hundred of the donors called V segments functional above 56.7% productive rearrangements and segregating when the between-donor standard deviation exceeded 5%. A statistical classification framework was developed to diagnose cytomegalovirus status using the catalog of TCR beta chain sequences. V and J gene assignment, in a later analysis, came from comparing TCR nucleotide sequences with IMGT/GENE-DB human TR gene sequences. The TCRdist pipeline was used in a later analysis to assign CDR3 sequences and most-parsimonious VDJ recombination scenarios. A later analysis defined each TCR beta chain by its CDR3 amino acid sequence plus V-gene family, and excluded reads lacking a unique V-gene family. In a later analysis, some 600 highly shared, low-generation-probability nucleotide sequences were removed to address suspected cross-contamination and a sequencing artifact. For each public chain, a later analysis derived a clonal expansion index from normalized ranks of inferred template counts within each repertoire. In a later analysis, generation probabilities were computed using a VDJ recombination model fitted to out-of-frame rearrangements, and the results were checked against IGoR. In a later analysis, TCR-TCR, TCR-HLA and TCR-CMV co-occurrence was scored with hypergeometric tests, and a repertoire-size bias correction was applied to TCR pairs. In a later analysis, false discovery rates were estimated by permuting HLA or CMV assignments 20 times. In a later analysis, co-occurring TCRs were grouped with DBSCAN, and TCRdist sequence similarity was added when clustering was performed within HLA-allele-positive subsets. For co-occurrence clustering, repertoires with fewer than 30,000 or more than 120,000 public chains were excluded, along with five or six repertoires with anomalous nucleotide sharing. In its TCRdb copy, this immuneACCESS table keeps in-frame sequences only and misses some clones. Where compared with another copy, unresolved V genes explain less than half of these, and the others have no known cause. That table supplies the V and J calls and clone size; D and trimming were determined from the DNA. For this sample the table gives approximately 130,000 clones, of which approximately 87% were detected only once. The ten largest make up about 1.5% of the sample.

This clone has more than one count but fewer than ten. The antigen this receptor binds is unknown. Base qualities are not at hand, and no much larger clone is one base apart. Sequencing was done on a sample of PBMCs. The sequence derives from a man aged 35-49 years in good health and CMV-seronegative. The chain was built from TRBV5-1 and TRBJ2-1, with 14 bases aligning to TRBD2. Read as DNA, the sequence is TGCGCCAGCAGCCTCCGGACTAGCGGGGGGTACAATGAGCAGTTCTTC. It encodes CASSLRTSGGYNEQFF.